These 8 T cell receptor beta chains came from one sample sequenced in a study of cytomegalovirus exposure and HLA in healthy donors. The PCR had 60 Vbeta and 13 Jbeta primers. Clones were read by immunoSEQ multiplex PCR, and TCRdb kept only the in-frame ones, dropping some. The sample has under 90,000 clones. The sample comprised PBMCs. These receptors all stem from a man aged 45-60 years in good health and CMV-seropositive.

The chain carries TRBV2 and TRBJ1-2; no clear D gene. The germline CDR1 and CDR2 sequences are SNHLY and FYNNEI. V was trimmed by 1 base and J by 1 base, leaving 13 bases between them. The CDR3 runs to 16 residues. The CDR3 is CASSEGRVQNNYGYTF. CDR3 nucleotides: TGTGCCAGCAGTGAAGGCCGGGTCCAGAATAACTATGGCTACACCTTC.

This chain joins TRBV7-7 and TRBJ1-1; perhaps TRBD1 as D (5 bases). The germline CDR1 and CDR2 sequences are SSHAT and FNYEAQ (reference sequence). CDR3 length: 13 residues. V lost 6 bases and J 8 bases, leaving 16 bases between the germline ends. CDR3: CASSYDRGTEAFF. The CDR3, as DNA: TGTGCCAGCAGTTACGACAGAGGCACGGAAGCTTTCTTT.

The rearrangement uses TRBV30 and TRBJ1-1; no reliable D call. The germline CDR1 and CDR2 sequences are GTSNPN and SVGIG (reference sequence). The length of the CDR3 is 14 residues. The ends were cut back, 2 bases at V and 3 bases at J, with 13 bases in the middle. The CDR3 DNA reads as TGTGCCTGGAGTCTGGGGAGGACGGACACTGAAGCTTTCTTT. Its protein product is CAWSLGRTDTEAFF. The full variable domain, with the rest looked up from reference TRBV30 and TRBJ1-1, is SQTIHQWPATLVQPVGSPLSLECTVEGTSNPNLYWYRQAAGRGLQLLFYSVGIGQISSEVPQNLSASRPQDRQFILSSKKLLLSDSGFYLCAWSLGRTDTEAFFGQGTRLTVV.

The chain couples TRBV6-6 to TRBJ1-2; TRBD1 is a possible D gene (5 bases). CDR1 and CDR2 from the germline V gene are MNHNY and SVGAGI (reference sequence). The CDR3 sequence is 13 residues long. V was cut by 7 bases and J by 7 bases, with 16 bases left in between. The CDR3, as DNA: TGTGCCAGCACCCCGACAGCGTCAGGTGGCTACACCTTC. It codes for CASTPTASGGYTF.

V is TRBV9 and J is TRBJ1-2; 7 bases match TRBD1. The CDR3 is made up of 14 amino acids. Germline trimming cut 4 bases from V and 3 bases from J; bases unmatched to any gene: 6. CDR1 is SGDLS, CDR2 YYNGEE, per germline. CDR3 residues: CASSPPGGDYGYTF. In DNA form, the CDR3 reads TGTGCCAGCAGCCCCCCAGGGGGTGACTATGGCTACACCTTC.

The chain carries TRBV19 and TRBJ2-2, with 7 bases lining up with TRBD2. Trimming cost V 5 bases and J 5 bases; bases outside gene matches: 2. Germline-derived CDR1 and CDR2 are LNHDA and SQIVND (reference sequence). This CDR3 has 13 amino acids. This CDR3 is CASSAGETGELFF. The CDR3 DNA is TGTGCCAGTAGTGCGGGGGAGACCGGGGAGCTGTTTTTT.

The J gene is TRBJ1-2, the V gene TRBV19; D unresolved. This CDR3 spans 12 amino acids. Germline V lookup: CDR1 LNHDA, CDR2 SQIVND (reference sequence). The CDR3 DNA sequence: TGTGGGACGGGGAGTACTAACTATGGCTACACCTTC. Amino acids: CGTGSTNYGYTF.

V usage is TRBV27 and J usage is TRBJ1-2, with 9 bases that match TRBD1. Trimming cost V 6 bases and J 4 bases; bases outside gene matches: 6. Looked up from germline, CDR1 is MNHEY and CDR2 is SMNVEV (reference sequence). The CDR3 is 14 residues long. This chain's CDR3 is CASRTMTGGYGYTF. The CDR3 DNA reads TGTGCCAGCAGAACAATGACAGGGGGCTATGGCTACACCTTC.